The 24 T cell receptor beta chains reported below all come from one sample, sequenced in a study of T cells in Graves' hyperthyroidism and ophthalmopathy. What was amplified from RNA transcripts were TCR beta CDR3 regions. A first-round RT-PCR of the TCR CDR3 used the HTBI primer set. MiXCR, run by TCRdb on the multiplex PCR reads, gives a single entry per CDR3 protein. The sample carries approximately 560,000 distinct CDR3 sequences, about 15% recorded once. The sequenced sample consisted of blood. These receptors were collected from a woman aged 25 to 39 with Graves' hyperthyroidism.

This clonotype was seen at least ten times. The V call is TRBV5-1, the J call TRBJ2-3, with TRBD2 identical over 10 bases. V lost 0 bases, J lost 4 bases, and 11 bases stayed unmatched. This CDR3 comprises 18 residues. Germline CDR1 is SGHRS and CDR2 is YFSETQ. The CDR3: CASSLVGLASPIPDTQYF. The CDR3 DNA is TGCGCCAGCAGCTTGGTGGGACTAGCGTCTCCAATCCCAGATACGCAGTATTTT.

CDR3 in DNA: TGTGCCATCAATCCGACTAGCGGGAGTTCTAGTAATGAGCAGTTCTTC. As protein: CAINPTSGSSSNEQFF. The V and J genes are TRBV10-3 and TRBJ2-1; 12 nucleotides agree with TRBD2. The germline V gene encodes CDR1 ENHRY and CDR2 SYGVKD. The CDR3 extends over 16 amino acids. Unmatched junction bases numbered 11, after V lost 7 bases and J lost 7 bases.

The rearrangement links TRBV4-1 to TRBJ1-1; TRBD1 agrees at 11 bases. CDR3 length equals 15 residues. V dropped 4 bases and J dropped 6; count of bases not matched to a gene: 7. Germline CDR1 and CDR2: MGHRA and YSYEKL. CDR3 DNA sequence: TGCGCCAGCAGCCCTCGGACAGGGGGCTTGGCTGAAGCTTTCTTT. It specifies CASSPRTGGLAEAFF.

In this sample, this clonotype turned up many times. V usage is TRBV28 and J usage is TRBJ1-3; a weak D match, TRBD1 (5 bases). This CDR3 spans 17 amino acids. CDR1 and CDR2 from the germline V gene are MDHEN and SYDVKM. The ends were cut back, 0 bases at V and 0 bases at J, with 12 bases in the middle. The CDR3 DNA follows: TGTGCCAGCAGTTTATGGGCGGACATCCTCTCTGGAAACACCATATATTTT. Translation: CASSLWADILSGNTIYF.

The chain combines TRBV7-3 with TRBJ2-2, with a possible D match to TRBD2 (6 bases). This CDR3 has 15 amino acids. The germline V gene has CDR1 SGHTA and CDR2 FQGTGA. V lost 2 bases and J 6 bases, leaving 13 bases between the germline ends. CDR3 nucleotides: TGTGCCAGCAGCTTATTCCCGGGAGCGGCCGGGGAGCTGTTTTTT. This sequence encodes CASSLFPGAAGELFF. The full variable domain, its missing parts supplied by reference TRBV7-3 and TRBJ2-2, is GAGVSQTPSNKVTEKGKYVELRCDPISGHTALYWYRQSLGQGPEFLIYFQGTGAADDSGLPNDRFFAVRPEGSVSTLKIQRTERGDSAVYLCASSLFPGAAGELFFGEGSRLTVL.

The V call is TRBV10-3, the J call TRBJ1-1; 9 positions match TRBD1. There are 15 residues in the CDR3. The V segment lost 2 bases and the J segment 5 bases; nucleotides outside the gene matches: 6. Germline V lookup: CDR1 ENHRY, CDR2 SYGVKD. The CDR3 is CAISERRDRETEAFF. The CDR3 nucleotides read TGTGCCATCAGTGAGCGAAGGGACAGGGAAACTGAAGCTTTCTTT.

This clonotype showed up just a few times. The chain carries TRBV20-1 and TRBJ2-3; the D is unclear. Germline V gives CDR1 DFQATT, CDR2 SNEGSKA (reference sequence). The CDR3 runs to 13 residues. The ends were cut back, 0 bases at V and 5 bases at J, with 9 bases in the middle. CDR3 region: CSAREGMEDTQYF. The CDR3 nucleotides are TGCAGTGCTAGAGAAGGGATGGAAGATACGCAGTATTTT.

This clonotype was counted many times. The V call is TRBV5-1, the J call TRBJ2-7; D is unclear. This CDR3 is built from 14 residues. Germline assignment: CDR1 SGHRS and CDR2 YFSETQ. Trimming cost V 3 bases and J 2 bases, with 12 bases left between them. The CDR3 loop is CASSSGTLTYEQYF. The CDR3 DNA reads TGCGCCAGCAGCTCGGGCACTTTAACCTACGAGCAGTACTTC.

This clonotype was observed at least ten times. The V and J genes are TRBV2 and TRBJ2-7; 14 nucleotides line up with TRBD2. Per germline, CDR1 SNHLY and CDR2 FYNNEI. This CDR3 contains 18 residues. After removal of 3 bases from V and 0 bases from J, the junction contained 7 bases not matched to a gene. In DNA, the CDR3 is TGTGCCAGCAGTGACAGGATGGGACTAGCGGGAGACTCCTACGAGCAGTACTTC. Its translation is CASSDRMGLAGDSYEQYF.

This clonotype was detected ten times or more. V is TRBV12-3 or TRBV12-4 and J is TRBJ2-7; the D gene is possibly TRBD1 (6 bases). Trimming took 5 bases from V and 1 from J, leaving 15 bases between them. The CDR3 sequence is 15 residues long. The CDR3 DNA is TGTGCCAGCAGTGTGATGACAGGCCCTTCCTACGAGCAGTACTTC. Its translation is CASSVMTGPSYEQYF.

This clonotype was counted ten times or more. The chain joins TRBV7-2 to TRBJ2-1; the match to TRBD2 covers 7 bases. This CDR3 region has 15 residues. Unmatched junction bases numbered 7, after V lost 4 bases and J lost 4 bases. CDR1 is SGHTA and CDR2 is FQGNSA in the germline V gene. The CDR3 protein is CASSSPSGLYNEQFF. For the CDR3, the DNA is TGTGCCAGCAGCTCCCCTAGCGGCCTATACAATGAGCAGTTCTTC.

This clonotype appeared many times. The rearrangement joins TRBV27 to TRBJ2-3; tentatively, D is TRBD2 (6 bases). Germline V gene sequence: CDR1 MNHEY, CDR2 SMNVEV (reference sequence). The CDR3 length is 15 residues. V was clipped by 4 bases and J by 0 bases, with 11 bases between them. The CDR3: CASSSVGGSTDTQYF. CDR3 DNA sequence: TGTGCCAGCAGTTCGGTGGGAGGAAGCACAGATACGCAGTATTTT.

This clonotype has a count of ten or more. The V and J genes are TRBV11-3 and TRBJ2-1; TRBD2 agrees at 7 bases. CDR1 is SGHNT, CDR2 YENEEA, per germline. Germline trimming cut 1 base from V and 5 bases from J; bases unmatched to any gene: 5. The length of the CDR3 is 15 residues. The CDR3, as DNA: TGTGCCAGCAGCTTAGGGGGAGGGTACGACAATGAGCAGTTCTTC. Protein: CASSLGGGYDNEQFF.

This clonotype has ten or more counts. The V gene is TRBV7-9, the J gene TRBJ2-3, with D maybe TRBD1 (5 bases). The germline CDR1 and CDR2 sequences are SEHNR and FQNEAQ (reference sequence). V was pared by 2 bases and J by 2 bases, with 8 bases between. This CDR3 region has 14 residues. The CDR3 bases are TGTGCCAGCAGCTTACCAGGGCCCACAGATACGCAGTATTTT. Translation: CASSLPGPTDTQYF.

The rearrangement uses TRBV4-3 and TRBJ1-2; the match to TRBD1 covers 8 bases. Germline CDR1 is LGHNA and CDR2 is YSLEER. J lost 2 bases, V lost 2 bases, and 7 bases had no gene match. The CDR3 is made up of 16 amino acids. CDR3 residues: CASSQWGRGPNYGYTF. The CDR3 DNA reads as TGCGCCAGCAGCCAATGGGGCAGGGGGCCAAACTATGGCTACACCTTC.

As regards this clonotype: The junction departs from the called germline gene at one end, perhaps through a read error. The chain joins TRBV7-8 to TRBJ2-3, with D uncertain. Germline V gene sequence: CDR1 SGHVS, CDR2 FQNEAQ. The length of the CDR3 is 14 residues. The CDR3 DNA sequence: TGTGCCAGCAGCTTGGGCCCGAGCACAAATACGCAGTATTTT. Translation gives CASSLGPSTNTQYF.

V is TRBV12-5 and J is TRBJ2-7, with 7 positions matching TRBD1. This CDR3 is built from 15 residues. Germline trimming cut 0 bases from V and 2 bases from J; bases unmatched to any gene: 4. Germline assignment: CDR1 LGHNT and CDR2 FRNRAP. The CDR3 DNA sequence: TGTGCTAGTGGTTTGGTCCGGGACAGAGCCTACGAGCAGTACTTC. Protein product: CASGLVRDRAYEQYF.

Turning to this clonotype: A much larger clone lies a single base off, so this may be a read error. V is TRBV10-3 and J is TRBJ1-6, with TRBD1 matching 7 bases. Germline loops: CDR1 ENHRY, CDR2 SYGVKD. This CDR3 has 14 residues. Trimming at V came to 5 bases and at J to 11 bases, leaving 9 bases not matched to a gene. This CDR3 is CAISSRQGRAPLHF. In DNA, the CDR3 is TGTGCCATCAGTTCAAGACAGGGAAGGGCACCCCTCCACTTT.

This clonotype was observed at least ten times. V is TRBV27 and J is TRBJ2-7; 7 bases match TRBD1. The ends lost 2 bases at V and 2 bases at J; junction bases unmatched: 9. From germline, CDR1 is MNHEY and CDR2 SMNVEV (reference sequence). This CDR3 is built from 16 residues. The CDR3 coding sequence is TGTGCCAGCAGTTTACGGACCGGGACAGCAACCTACGAGCAGTACTTC. This codes for CASSLRTGTATYEQYF.

This clonotype was detected ten times or more. V gene TRBV5-5 combines with J gene TRBJ2-3, with D tentatively TRBD2 (6 bases). Germline CDR1 and CDR2: SGHKS and YYEKEE (reference sequence). The CDR3 runs to 13 residues. Trimming shortened V by 0 bases and J by 6 bases, and 8 bases separated the two germline ends. This CDR3 is CASSLEGRDTQYF. The CDR3 coding sequence is TGTGCCAGCAGCTTGGAGGGGAGGGATACGCAGTATTTT.

This clonotype was recorded a few times. The chain employs TRBV4-2 and TRBJ2-1, with 9 nucleotides matching TRBD1. CDR1 LGHNA and CDR2 YNFKEQ come from the germline V gene. This CDR3 is 17 amino acids long. V lost 3 bases and J lost 6; bases outside the gene matches: 12. CDR3 in amino acids: CASSHDFTGGEANEQFF. The CDR3 bases are TGTGCCAGCAGCCATGACTTCACAGGGGGCGAGGCCAATGAGCAGTTCTTC.

The chain joins TRBV4-3 to TRBJ2-1; 15 positions match TRBD2. This CDR3 contains 16 residues. Germline assignment: CDR1 LGHNA and CDR2 YSLEER. V was clipped by 4 bases and J by 9 bases; unmatched bases: 7. The CDR3 sequence is CASSPGLAGGPSEQFF. The DNA of the CDR3 is TGCGCCAGCAGCCCCGGACTAGCGGGAGGGCCAAGTGAGCAGTTCTTC.

This clonotype was seen ten or more times. The chain uses TRBV5-1 and TRBJ1-1; D perhaps matches TRBD1 (5 bases). Germline CDR1 SGHRS, CDR2 YFSETQ. The V end was cut by 4 bases, the J end by 0 bases, with 10 bases between. This CDR3 has 14 amino acids. The CDR3 reads CASSAGTVNTEAFF. CDR3 nucleotides: TGCGCCAGCAGCGCAGGGACCGTGAACACTGAAGCTTTCTTT.

J is TRBJ2-1 and V is TRBV7-8, with D perhaps TRBD1 (6 bases). Germline lookup yields CDR1 SGHVS and CDR2 FQNEAQ. V lost 1 base and J 3 bases, leaving 10 bases between the germline ends. The CDR3 covers 15 residues. CDR3 sequence reads: CASSLEKGDYNEQFF. The CDR3 DNA follows: TGTGCCAGCAGCTTAGAAAAGGGGGACTACAATGAGCAGTTCTTC.